The 3 T cell receptor beta chains listed next were all sequenced from one sample in a study of control samples from healthy donors and cancer patients. The data were produced by immunoSEQ multiplex PCR, yet TCRdb's version contains in-frame clones alone and is incomplete. The sample carries 80,000 or so clones, 94% recorded once. The sample comprised blood. These receptors were taken from a woman in her forties in good health.

This CDR3 is CASAPRGLGPDTQYF. The CDR3 region has the DNA TGTGCCAGCGCCCCGAGGGGGCTGGGACCAGATACGCAGTATTTT. This chain connects TRBV28 to TRBJ2-3; the match to TRBD1 covers 7 bases. The CDR3 runs to 15 residues. V lost 8 bases and J lost 4; bases outside the gene matches: 12. Germline V gene lookup returns CDR1 MDHEN and CDR2 SYDVKM. The entire variable domain, with the rest obtained from reference TRBV28 and TRBJ2-3, is as follows: DVKVTQSSRYLVKRTGEKVFLECVQDMDHENMFWYRQDPGLGLRLIYFSYDVKMKEKGDIPEGYSVSREKKERFSLILESASTNQTSMYLCASAPRGLGPDTQYFGPGTRLTVL.

The CDR3: CASSLGADTQYF. CDR3 coding DNA: TGTGCCAGCAGCTTGGGTGCAGATACGCAGTATTTT. This rearrangement joins TRBV11-2 to TRBJ2-3, with D unclear. Germline V CDR1 and CDR2: SGHAT, FQNNGV. The CDR3 contains 12 residues. The V end was cut by 3 bases, the J end by 4 bases, with 5 bases between.

The chain employs TRBV29-1 and TRBJ1-2, with D tentatively TRBD1 (5 bases). The V and J ends lost 2 bases and 7 bases respectively, with 20 bases between them. Germline lookup yields CDR1 SQVTM and CDR2 ANQGSEA. CDR3 length equals 15 residues. The CDR3 region is CSVELGTRSLSGYTF. CDR3 nucleotides: TGCAGCGTTGAATTGGGGACCCGTAGCCTAAGTGGCTACACCTTC.